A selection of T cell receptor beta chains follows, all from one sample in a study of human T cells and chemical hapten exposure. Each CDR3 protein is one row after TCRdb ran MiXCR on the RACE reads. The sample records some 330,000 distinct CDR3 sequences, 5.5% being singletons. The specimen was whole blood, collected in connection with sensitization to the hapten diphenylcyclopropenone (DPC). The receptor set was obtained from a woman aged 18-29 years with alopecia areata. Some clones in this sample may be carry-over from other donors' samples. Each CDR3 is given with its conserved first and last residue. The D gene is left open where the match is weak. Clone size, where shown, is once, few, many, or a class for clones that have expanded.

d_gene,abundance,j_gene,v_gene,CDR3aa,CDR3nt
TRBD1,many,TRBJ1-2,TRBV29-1,CSVEEAGGGGGYTF,TGCAGCGTTGAGGAAGCAGGGGGCGGAGGTGGCTACACCTTC
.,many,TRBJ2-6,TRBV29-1,CSVEGRGVSGANVLTF,TGCAGCGTTGAGGGTCGCGGGGTCTCTGGGGCCAACGTCCTGACTTTC
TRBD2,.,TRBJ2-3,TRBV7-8,CASSLEWAGDTDTQYF,TGTGCCAGCAGCTTAGAATGGGCGGGGGACACAGATACGCAGTATTTT
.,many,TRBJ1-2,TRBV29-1,CSVRDSNYGYTF,TGCAGCGTTCGCGACAGTAACTATGGCTACACCTTC
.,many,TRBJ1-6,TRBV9,CASSVYSDRPPLHF,TGTGCCAGCAGCGTATACTCAGACAGACCACCCCTCCACTTT
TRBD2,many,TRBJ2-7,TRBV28,CASTKRGRSSYEQYF,TGTGCCAGCACTAAGCGGGGTAGGAGCTCCTACGAGCAGTACTTC
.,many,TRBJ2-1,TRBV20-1,CSARGSGRGEQFF,TGCAGTGCTAGAGGGAGCGGGCGTGGTGAGCAGTTCTTC
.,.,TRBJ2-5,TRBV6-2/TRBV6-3,CASKLPSNSQETQYF,TGTGCCAGCAAGCTTCCGAGCAATTCTCAAGAGACCCAGTACTTC
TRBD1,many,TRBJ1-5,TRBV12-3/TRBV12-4,CASSPETGSNQPQHF,TGTGCCAGCAGTCCCGAGACAGGGAGCAATCAGCCCCAGCATTTT
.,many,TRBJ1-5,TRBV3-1,CASSHSNQPQHF,TGTGCCAGCAGCCATAGCAATCAGCCCCAGCATTTT
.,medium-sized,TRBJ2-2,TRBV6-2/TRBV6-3,CASRQADQNTGELFF,TGTGCCAGCAGACAAGCGGATCAGAACACCGGGGAGCTGTTTTTT
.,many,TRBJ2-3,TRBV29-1,CSVEKELDTQYF,TGCAGCGTTGAAAAGGAATTGGATACGCAGTATTTT
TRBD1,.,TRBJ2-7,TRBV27,CASSFRGQYYEQYF,TGTGCCAGCAGTTTCCGGGGACAGTACTACGAGCAGTACTTC
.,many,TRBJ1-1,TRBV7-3,CASSLNPSNTEAFF,TGTGCCAGCAGCTTAAACCCCTCCAACACTGAAGCTTTCTTT
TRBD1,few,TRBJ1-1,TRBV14,CASSQDLTGDLDTEAFF,TGTGCCAGCAGCCAAGATTTGACAGGGGACCTGGACACTGAAGCTTTCTTT
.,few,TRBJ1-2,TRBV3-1,CASSQGTRRAFGYTF,TGTGCCAGCAGCCAAGGGACTAGAAGAGCATTCGGCTACACCTTC
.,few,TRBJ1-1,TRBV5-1,CASSWGANEAFF,TGCGCCAGCAGCTGGGGGGCCAATGAAGCTTTCTTT